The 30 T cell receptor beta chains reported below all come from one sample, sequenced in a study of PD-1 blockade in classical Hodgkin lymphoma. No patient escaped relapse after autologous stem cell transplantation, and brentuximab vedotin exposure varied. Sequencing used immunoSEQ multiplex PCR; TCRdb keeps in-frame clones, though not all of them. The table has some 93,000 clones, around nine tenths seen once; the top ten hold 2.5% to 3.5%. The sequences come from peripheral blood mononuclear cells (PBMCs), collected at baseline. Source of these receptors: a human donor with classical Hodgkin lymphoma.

CDR3 region: CASRGASGAYEQYF. DNA for the CDR3: TGTGCCAGCAGGGGGGCTAGCGGGGCCTACGAGCAGTACTTC. The chain joins TRBV6-1 to TRBJ2-7; 9 nucleotides agree with TRBD2. The CDR3 covers 14 residues. J was trimmed by 2 bases and V by 6 bases; bases with no gene match: 5. Per the germline V gene, CDR1 is MNHNS and CDR2 is SASEGT.

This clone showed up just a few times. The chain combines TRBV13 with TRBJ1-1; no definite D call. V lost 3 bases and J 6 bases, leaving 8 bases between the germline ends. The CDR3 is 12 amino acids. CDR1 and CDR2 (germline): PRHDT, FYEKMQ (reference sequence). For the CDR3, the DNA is TGTGCCAGCAGCTTTCAAACCCCTGAAGCTTTCTTT. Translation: CASSFQTPEAFF.

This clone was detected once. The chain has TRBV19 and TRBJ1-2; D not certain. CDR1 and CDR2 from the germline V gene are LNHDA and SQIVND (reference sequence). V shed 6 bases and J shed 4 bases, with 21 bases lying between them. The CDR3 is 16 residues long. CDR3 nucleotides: TGTGCCAGTAGCCCTCTGGCCTCGACATTGGCCTATGGCTACACCTTC. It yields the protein CASSPLASTLAYGYTF.

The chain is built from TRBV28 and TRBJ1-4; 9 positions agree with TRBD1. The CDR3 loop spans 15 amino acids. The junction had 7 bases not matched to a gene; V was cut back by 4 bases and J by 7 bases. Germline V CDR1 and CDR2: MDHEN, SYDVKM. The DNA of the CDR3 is TGTGCCAGCAGTTCACAGGGGGCTAGCGGTGAAAAACTGTTTTTT. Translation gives CASSSQGASGEKLFF. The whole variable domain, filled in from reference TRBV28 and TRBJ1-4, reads DVKVTQSSRYLVKRTGEKVFLECVQDMDHENMFWYRQDPGLGLRLIYFSYDVKMKEKGDIPEGYSVSREKKERFSLILESASTNQTSMYLCASSSQGASGEKLFFGSGTQLSVL.

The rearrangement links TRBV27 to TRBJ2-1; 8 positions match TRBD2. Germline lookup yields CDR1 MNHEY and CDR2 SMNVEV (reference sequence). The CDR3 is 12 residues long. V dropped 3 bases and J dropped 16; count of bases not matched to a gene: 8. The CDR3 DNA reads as TGTGCCAGCAGTTTCCCGGGACTAGTCCTCTTCTTC. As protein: CASSFPGLVLFF.

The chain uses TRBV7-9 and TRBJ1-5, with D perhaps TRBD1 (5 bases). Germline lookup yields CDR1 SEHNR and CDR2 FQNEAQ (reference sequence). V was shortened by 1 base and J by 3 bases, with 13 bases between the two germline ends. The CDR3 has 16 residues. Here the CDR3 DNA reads TGTGCCAGCAGCTTAGGAGTGGGGCATAACAATCAGCCCCAGCATTTT. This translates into CASSLGVGHNNQPQHF.

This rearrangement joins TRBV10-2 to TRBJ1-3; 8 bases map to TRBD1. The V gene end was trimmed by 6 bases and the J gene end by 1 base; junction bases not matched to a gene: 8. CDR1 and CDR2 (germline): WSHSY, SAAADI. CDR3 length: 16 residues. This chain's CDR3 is CASRSGGRVSGNTIYF. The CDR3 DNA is TGCGCCAGCAGATCAGGGGGCAGAGTTTCTGGAAACACCATATATTTT.

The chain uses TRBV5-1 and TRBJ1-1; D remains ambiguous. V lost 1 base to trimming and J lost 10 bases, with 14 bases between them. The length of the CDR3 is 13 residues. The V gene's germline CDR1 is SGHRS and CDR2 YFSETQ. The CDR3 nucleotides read TGCGCCAGCAGCTTGTTGGGTGGCTTGGGAGCTTTCTTT. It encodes CASSLLGGLGAFF.

As DNA, the CDR3 is TGTGCCAGCAGTTACGGGTCGGGGAACCTATACGAGCAGTACTTC. It specifies CASSYGSGNLYEQYF. The J gene is TRBJ2-7, the V gene TRBV6-5; possible D gene TRBD2, 5 bases. V lost 2 bases and J 4 bases, leaving 15 bases between the germline ends. CDR3 length: 15 amino acids. The germline V gene has CDR1 MNHEY and CDR2 SVGAGI.

The CDR3 DNA reads TGTGCCAGCAGAGGGGGGGACAGGGGATTTGGCAATCAGCCCCAGCATTTT. Amino acids: CASRGGDRGFGNQPQHF. The genes are TRBV27 and TRBJ1-5; 10 nucleotides align to TRBD1. V shed 6 bases and J 2 bases; nucleotides not matched to a gene: 10. Germline lookup yields CDR1 MNHEY and CDR2 SMNVEV (reference sequence). This CDR3 region has 17 residues.

In DNA form, the CDR3 reads TGCGCCAGCAGCGGACAGGGGATGGGCACTGAAGCTTTCTTT. Translation gives CASSGQGMGTEAFF. The J gene is TRBJ1-1, the V gene TRBV5-1, with 9 bases aligning to TRBD1. V was pared by 4 bases and J by 4 bases, with 5 bases of the junction left unmatched. The V gene's germline CDR1 is SGHRS and CDR2 YFSETQ. CDR3 size: 14 residues.

CDR3 sequence: CASSMYARERSPLHF. CDR3 DNA: TGTGCCAGTAGTATGTATGCCAGGGAACGTTCACCCCTCCACTTT. The chain employs TRBV19 and TRBJ1-6, with a tentative D call TRBD1 (5 bases). The CDR3 covers 15 residues. V dropped 3 bases and J dropped 9 bases, with 15 bases sitting between them. Germline V gene lookup returns CDR1 LNHDA and CDR2 SQIVND (reference sequence).

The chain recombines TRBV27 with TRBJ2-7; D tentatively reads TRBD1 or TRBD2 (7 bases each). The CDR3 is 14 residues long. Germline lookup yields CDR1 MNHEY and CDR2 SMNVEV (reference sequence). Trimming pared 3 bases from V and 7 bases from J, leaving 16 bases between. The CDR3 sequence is CASSLTGTAGEQYF. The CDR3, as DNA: TGTGCCAGCAGTTTGACCGGGACAGCGGGAGAGCAGTACTTC.

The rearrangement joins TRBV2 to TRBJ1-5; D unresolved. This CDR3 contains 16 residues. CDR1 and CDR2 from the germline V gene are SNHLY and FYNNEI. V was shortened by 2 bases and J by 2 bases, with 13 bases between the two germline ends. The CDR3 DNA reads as TGTGCCAGCAGTGAAAGTGGGCTGGAAGGCAATCAGCCCCAGCATTTT. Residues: CASSESGLEGNQPQHF. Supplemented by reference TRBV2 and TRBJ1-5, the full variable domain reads EPEVTQTPSHQVTQMGQEVILRCVPISNHLYFYWYRQILGQKVEFLVSFYNNEISEKSEIFDDQFSVERPDGSNFTLKIRSTKLEDSAMYFCASSESGLEGNQPQHFGDGTRLSIL.

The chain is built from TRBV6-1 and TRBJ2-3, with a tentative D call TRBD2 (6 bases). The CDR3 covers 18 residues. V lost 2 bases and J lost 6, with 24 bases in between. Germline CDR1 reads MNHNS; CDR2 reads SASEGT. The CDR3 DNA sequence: TGTGCCAGCAGTGAATACGGGAGTATTAAAATTGGTGTGGATACGCAGTATTTT. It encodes CASSEYGSIKIGVDTQYF.

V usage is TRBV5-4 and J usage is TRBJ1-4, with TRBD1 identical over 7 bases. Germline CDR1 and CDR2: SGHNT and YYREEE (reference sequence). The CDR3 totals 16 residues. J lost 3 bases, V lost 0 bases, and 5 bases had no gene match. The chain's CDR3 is CASSLASGQANEKLFF. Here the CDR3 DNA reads TGTGCCAGCAGCTTGGCCAGCGGACAGGCTAATGAAAAACTGTTTTTT.

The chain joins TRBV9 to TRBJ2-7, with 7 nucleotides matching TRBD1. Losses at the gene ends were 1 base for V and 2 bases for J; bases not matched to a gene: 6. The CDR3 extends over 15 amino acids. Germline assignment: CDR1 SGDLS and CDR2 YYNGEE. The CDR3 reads CASSVKGAHAYEQYF. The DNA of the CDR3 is TGTGCCAGCAGCGTAAAGGGGGCCCACGCCTACGAGCAGTACTTC.

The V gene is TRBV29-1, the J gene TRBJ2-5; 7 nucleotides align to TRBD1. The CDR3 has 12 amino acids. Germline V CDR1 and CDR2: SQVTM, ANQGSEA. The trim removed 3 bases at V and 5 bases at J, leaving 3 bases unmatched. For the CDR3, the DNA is TGCAGCGTTGAGGGCAGGGGGGAGACCCAGTACTTC. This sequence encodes CSVEGRGETQYF.

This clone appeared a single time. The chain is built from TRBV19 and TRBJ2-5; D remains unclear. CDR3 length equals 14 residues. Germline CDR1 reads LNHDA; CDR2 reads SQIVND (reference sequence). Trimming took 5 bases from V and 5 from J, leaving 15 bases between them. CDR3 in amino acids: CASSPGVVTETQYF. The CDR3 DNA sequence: TGTGCCAGTAGTCCTGGGGTCGTAACTGAGACCCAGTACTTC. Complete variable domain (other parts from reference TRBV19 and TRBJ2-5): DGGITQSPKYLFRKEGQNVTLSCEQNLNHDAMYWYRQDPGQGLRLIYYSQIVNDFQKGDIAEGYSVSREKKESFPLTVTSAQKNPTAFYLCASSPGVVTETQYFGPGTRLLVL.

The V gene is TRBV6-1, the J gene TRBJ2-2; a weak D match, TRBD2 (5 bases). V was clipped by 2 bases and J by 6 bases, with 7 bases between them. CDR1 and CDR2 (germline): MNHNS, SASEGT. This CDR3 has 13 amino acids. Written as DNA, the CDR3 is TGTGCCAGCAGTGAATGGGAGCCCGGGGAGCTGTTTTTT. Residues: CASSEWEPGELFF.

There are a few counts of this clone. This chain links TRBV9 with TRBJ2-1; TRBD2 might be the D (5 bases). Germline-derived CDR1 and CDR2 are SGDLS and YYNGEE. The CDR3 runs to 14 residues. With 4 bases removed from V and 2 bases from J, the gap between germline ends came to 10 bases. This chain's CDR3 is CASSQGLTYNEQFF. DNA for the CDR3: TGTGCCAGCAGCCAAGGACTGACCTACAATGAGCAGTTCTTC. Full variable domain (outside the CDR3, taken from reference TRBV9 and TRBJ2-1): DSGVTQTPKHLITATGQRVTLRCSPRSGDLSVYWYQQSLDQGLQFLIQYYNGEERAKGNILERFSAQQFPDLHSELNLSSLELGDSALYFCASSQGLTYNEQFFGPGTRLTVL.

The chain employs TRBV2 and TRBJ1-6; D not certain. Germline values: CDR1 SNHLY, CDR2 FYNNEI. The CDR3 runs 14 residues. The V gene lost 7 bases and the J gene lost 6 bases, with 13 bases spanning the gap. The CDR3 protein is CASIRTDLNSPLHF. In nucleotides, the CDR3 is TGTGCCAGCATTAGGACGGACCTTAATTCACCCCTCCACTTT.

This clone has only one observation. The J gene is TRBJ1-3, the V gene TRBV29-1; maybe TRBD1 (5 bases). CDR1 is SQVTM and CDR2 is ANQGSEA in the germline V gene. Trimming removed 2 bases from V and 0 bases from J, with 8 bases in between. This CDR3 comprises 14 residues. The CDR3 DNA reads TGCAGCGTTGAAACAGGAGCCTCTGGAAACACCATATATTTT. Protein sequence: CSVETGASGNTIYF. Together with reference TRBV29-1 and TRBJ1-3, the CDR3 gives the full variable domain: SAVISQKPSRDICQRGTSLTIQCQVDSQVTMMFWYRQQPGQSLTLIATANQGSEATYESGFVIDKFPISRPNLTFSTLTVSNMSPEDSSIYLCSVETGASGNTIYFGEGSWLTVV.

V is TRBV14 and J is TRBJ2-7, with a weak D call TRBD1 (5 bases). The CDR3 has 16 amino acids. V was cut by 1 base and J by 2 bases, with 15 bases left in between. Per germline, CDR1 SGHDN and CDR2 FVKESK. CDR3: CASSQGPPGNAYEQYF. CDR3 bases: TGTGCCAGCAGCCAAGGTCCCCCAGGGAATGCCTACGAGCAGTACTTC.

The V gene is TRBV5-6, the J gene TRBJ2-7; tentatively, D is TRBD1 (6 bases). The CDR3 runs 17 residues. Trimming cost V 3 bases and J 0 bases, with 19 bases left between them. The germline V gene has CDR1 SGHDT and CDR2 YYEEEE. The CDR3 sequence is CASSSNPHRVLSYEQYF. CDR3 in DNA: TGTGCCAGCAGCTCCAACCCACACAGGGTACTCTCCTACGAGCAGTACTTC.

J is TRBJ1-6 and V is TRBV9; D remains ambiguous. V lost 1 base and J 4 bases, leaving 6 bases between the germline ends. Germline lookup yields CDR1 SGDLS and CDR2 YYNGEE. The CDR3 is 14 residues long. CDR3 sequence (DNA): TGTGCCAGCAGCGTACAGCGATATAATTCACCCCTCCACTTT. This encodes CASSVQRYNSPLHF.

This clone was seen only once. This CDR3 is CASSNGGQAYEQYF. CDR3 DNA sequence: TGTGCCAGCAGCAATGGGGGGCAGGCCTACGAGCAGTACTTC. The chain combines TRBV9 with TRBJ2-7; the D call may be TRBD1 or TRBD2 (6 bases each). CDR1 SGDLS and CDR2 YYNGEE come from the germline V gene. CDR3 length equals 14 residues. V lost 4 bases and J 2 bases, leaving 13 bases between the germline ends.

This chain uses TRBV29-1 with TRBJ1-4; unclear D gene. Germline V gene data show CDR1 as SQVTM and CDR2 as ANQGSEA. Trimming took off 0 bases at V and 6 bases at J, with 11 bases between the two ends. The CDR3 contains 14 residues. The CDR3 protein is CSVEDRREHEKLFF. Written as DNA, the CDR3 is TGCAGCGTTGAAGATCGACGGGAGCATGAAAAACTGTTTTTT.

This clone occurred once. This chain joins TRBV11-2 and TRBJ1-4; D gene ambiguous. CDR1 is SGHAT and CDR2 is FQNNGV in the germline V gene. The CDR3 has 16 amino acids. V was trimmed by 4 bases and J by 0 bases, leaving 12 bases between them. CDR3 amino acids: CASSSPHGATNEKLFF. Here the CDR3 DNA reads TGTGCCAGCAGCTCCCCGCACGGTGCAACTAATGAAAAACTGTTTTTT.

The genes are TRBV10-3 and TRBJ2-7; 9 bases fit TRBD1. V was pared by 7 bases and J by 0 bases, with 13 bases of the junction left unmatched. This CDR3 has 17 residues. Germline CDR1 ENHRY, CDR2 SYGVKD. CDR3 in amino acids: CAITPSAGQGSSYEQYF. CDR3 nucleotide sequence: TGTGCCATCACCCCGAGCGCCGGACAGGGGAGCTCCTACGAGCAGTACTTC.